One and the same sample provided the 29 T cell receptor beta chains below, sequenced in a study of blood T cell repertoires in COVID-19. Repertoires were generated with immunoSEQ multiplex PCR, while TCRdb's copy carries only in-frame clones and drops some. The sample lists approximately 180,000 clones; around nine tenths were seen once. Source material: peripheral blood. The receptors here all came from a human donor in a cohort sampled during active COVID-19.

In its sample, this clone was seen once. The rearrangement links TRBV6-5 to TRBJ2-3, with D unclear. The CDR3 has 15 residues. The germline CDR1 and CDR2 sequences are MNHEY and SVGAGI. Trimming cost V 9 bases and J 4 bases, with 20 bases left between them. CDR3 in amino acids: CASRESPGSPDTQYF. The CDR3 nucleotides read TGTGCCAGTCGAGAGAGTCCGGGTTCGCCAGATACGCAGTATTTT.

The chain uses TRBV3-1 (or the pseudogene TRBV3-2) and TRBJ2-1; 10 bases fit TRBD1. Trimming at V came to 1 base and at J to 3 bases, leaving 3 bases not matched to a gene. This CDR3 is 16 amino acids long. Looked up from germline, CDR1 is LGHDT and CDR2 is YNNKEL (reference sequence). CDR3 protein: CASSQGTGGLYNEQFF. For the CDR3, the DNA is TGTGCCAGCAGCCAAGGGACAGGGGGTCTCTACAATGAGCAGTTCTTC.

The chain combines TRBV12-3 or TRBV12-4 with TRBJ1-2; TRBD1 agrees at 8 bases. After removal of 10 bases from V and 3 bases from J, the junction contained 4 bases not matched to a gene. The CDR3 has 12 amino acids. The CDR3 DNA reads TGTGCCATCAGGGGGCTGGACTATGGCTACACCTTC. Translated: CAIRGLDYGYTF.

The chain combines TRBV5-4 with TRBJ2-7; the match to TRBD2 covers 14 bases. The CDR3 has 15 amino acids. Unmatched junction bases numbered 4, after V lost 3 bases and J lost 5 bases. The germline CDR1 and CDR2 sequences are SGHNT and YYREEE (reference sequence). The CDR3 region is CASSWGGLAGDEQYF. CDR3 coding DNA: TGTGCCAGCAGCTGGGGGGGACTAGCGGGAGACGAGCAGTACTTC.

V usage is TRBV28 and J usage is TRBJ2-7; D perhaps matches TRBD2 (6 bases). CDR3 length equals 13 residues. Germline V gives CDR1 MDHEN, CDR2 SYDVKM. V dropped 4 bases and J dropped 2 bases, with 9 bases sitting between them. The CDR3 region has the DNA TGTGCCAGCAGTTCCGGGGGTACCTACGAGCAGTACTTC. Residues: CASSSGGTYEQYF.

This chain joins TRBV7-2 and TRBJ1-3, with D hard to call. Per the germline V gene, CDR1 is SGHTA and CDR2 is FQGNSA. The CDR3 is made up of 15 amino acids. V was trimmed by 1 base and J by 0 bases, leaving 7 bases between them. CDR3 sequence reads: CASSLENYSGNTIYF. The CDR3 coding sequence is TGTGCCAGCAGCTTAGAGAACTACTCTGGAAACACCATATATTTT. Supplemented by reference TRBV7-2 and TRBJ1-3, the full variable domain reads GAGVSQSPSNKVTEKGKDVELRCDPISGHTALYWYRQSLGQGLEFLIYFQGNSAPDKSGLPSDRFSAERTGGSVSTLTIQRTQQEDSAVYLCASSLENYSGNTIYFGEGSWLTVV.

The chain couples TRBV7-2 to TRBJ1-6; the D gene is possibly TRBD1 (6 bases). This CDR3 is 16 amino acids long. The V and J ends lost 0 bases and 7 bases respectively, with 13 bases between them. CDR1 and CDR2 (germline): SGHTA, FQGNSA. The DNA of the CDR3 is TGTGCCAGCAGCTTAGCAGGGGGGGGATCAAATTCACCCCTCCACTTT. Its protein product is CASSLAGGGSNSPLHF.

In its sample, this clone was seen once. The V call is TRBV4-1, the J call TRBJ2-7, with D unresolved. V was pared by 2 bases and J by 4 bases, with 21 bases between. Germline values: CDR1 MGHRA, CDR2 YSYEKL. This CDR3 is 17 amino acids long. The CDR3 nucleotides read TGCGCCAGCAGCCAATCACCCCTCGCGACATCAGCTTACGAGCAGTACTTC. Residues: CASSQSPLATSAYEQYF.

The chain links TRBV6-2 or TRBV6-3 to TRBJ2-1, with TRBD2 matching over 7 bases. The CDR3 covers 15 residues. Per germline, CDR1 MNHEY and CDR2 SVGEGT. Trimming cost V 4 bases and J 4 bases; bases outside gene matches: 7. CDR3 nucleotides: TGTGCCAGCAGTTCAGCGGGGATAATTTACAATGAGCAGTTCTTC. It encodes CASSSAGIIYNEQFF.

The chain uses TRBV6-5 and TRBJ1-5; D is undetermined. V was shortened by 8 bases and J by 3 bases, with 11 bases between the two germline ends. This CDR3 spans 13 amino acids. From germline, CDR1 is MNHEY and CDR2 SVGAGI. CDR3 coding DNA: TGTGCCAGCCAGGCTGAGAACAATCAGCCCCAGCATTTT. Translation gives CASQAENNQPQHF.

This rearrangement joins TRBV27 to TRBJ2-2, with D possibly being TRBD2 (6 bases). CDR3 length equals 15 residues. Germline CDR1 and CDR2: MNHEY and SMNVEV (reference sequence). Trimming took off 4 bases at V and 6 bases at J, with 15 bases between the two ends. As DNA, the CDR3 is TGTGCCAGCAGTTCCCCGGGAGACTTTTCCGGGGAGCTGTTTTTT. Protein: CASSSPGDFSGELFF.

The CDR3 protein is CASSPPIQYQETQYF. As DNA, the CDR3 is TGTGCCAGCTCACCACCAATCCAGTACCAAGAGACCCAGTACTTC. The chain is built from TRBV18 and TRBJ2-5; no clear D. This CDR3 has 15 amino acids. Trimming pared 0 bases from V and 0 bases from J, leaving 8 bases between. Germline CDR1 and CDR2: KGHSH and LQKENI.

The chain is built from TRBV28 and TRBJ1-5, with D unclear. CDR3 length: 14 residues. Trimming shortened V by 6 bases and J by 7 bases, and 16 bases separated the two germline ends. Per the germline V gene, CDR1 is MDHEN and CDR2 is SYDVKM. The CDR3 region is CASSSISGSQPQHF. For the CDR3, the DNA is TGTGCCAGCAGCTCCATTTCGGGGTCGCAGCCCCAGCATTTT.

This chain links TRBV19 with TRBJ1-1; D gene unclear. CDR3 length equals 13 residues. V dropped 3 bases and J dropped 2 bases, with 7 bases sitting between them. Germline CDR1 is LNHDA and CDR2 is SQIVND (reference sequence). The CDR3 bases are TGTGCCAGTAGTATCTTTACTAACACTGAAGCTTTCTTT. The encoded protein is CASSIFTNTEAFF.

The CDR3 DNA follows: TGTGCCAGCAGTGAATATGGCACCACTGAAGCTTTCTTT. This encodes CASSEYGTTEAFF. The chain uses TRBV2 and TRBJ1-1; no clear D. The CDR3 runs 13 residues. Germline V gene data show CDR1 as SNHLY and CDR2 as FYNNEI. The V gene lost 2 bases and the J gene lost 4 bases, with 8 bases spanning the gap.

The chain has TRBV5-1 and TRBJ2-7; D call uncertain. From germline, CDR1 is SGHRS and CDR2 YFSETQ. With 3 bases removed from V and 1 base from J, the gap between germline ends came to 8 bases. The CDR3 is 13 residues long. The CDR3 sequence is CASSSDLSYEQYF. The CDR3 DNA follows: TGCGCCAGCAGCTCAGACTTATCCTACGAGCAGTACTTC.

CDR3: CASSVFLQDGYTF. The CDR3 DNA is TGTGCCAGCAGCGTCTTCTTACAGGATGGCTACACCTTC. The chain links TRBV9 to TRBJ1-2, with TRBD1 as a possible D gene (5 bases). The CDR3 totals 13 residues. The V end was cut by 2 bases, the J end by 6 bases, with 11 bases between. Germline V CDR1 and CDR2: SGDLS, YYNGEE.

The chain joins TRBV28 to TRBJ2-3; D may be TRBD2 (6 bases). Between the trimmed V and J ends, which lost 11 bases and 0 bases, there was a span of 12 bases. From germline, CDR1 is MDHEN and CDR2 SYDVKM. The CDR3 has 13 residues. The CDR3 bases are TGTGCCGCGGGGCGGGAAAGCACAGATACGCAGTATTTT. Encoded protein: CAAGRESTDTQYF.

The V gene is TRBV12-3 or TRBV12-4, the J gene TRBJ1-1; D not certain. V lost 3 bases and J lost 1, with 6 bases in between. The CDR3 runs 13 residues. CDR3 loop: CASSFKRNTEAFF. In DNA, the CDR3 is TGTGCCAGCAGTTTCAAGAGGAACACTGAAGCTTTCTTT.

The CDR3 loop reads CASSSGTVTYEQYF. The DNA for the CDR3 is TGTGCCAGCAGTTCCGGGACAGTTACCTACGAGCAGTACTTC. The chain carries TRBV28 and TRBJ2-7; TRBD1 aligns across 7 bases. The trim removed 4 bases at V and 2 bases at J, leaving 5 bases unmatched. Per germline, CDR1 MDHEN and CDR2 SYDVKM. This CDR3 is built from 14 residues.

CDR3 DNA: TGCAGCGTTGGGGGGGGCCAAATCAATGAGCAGTTCTTC. Its protein product is CSVGGGQINEQFF. This chain connects TRBV29-1 to TRBJ2-1, with TRBD2 as a possible D gene (7 bases). CDR1 SQVTM and CDR2 ANQGSEA come from the germline V gene. Trimming shortened V by 4 bases and J by 6 bases, and 13 bases separated the two germline ends. The length of the CDR3 is 13 residues.

This rearrangement joins TRBV18 to TRBJ1-2, with TRBD1 as a possible D gene (5 bases). The CDR3 contains 13 residues. Germline assignment: CDR1 KGHSH and CDR2 LQKENI. Trimming took 0 bases from V and 6 from J, leaving 8 bases between them. The DNA for the CDR3 is TGTGCCAGCTCACCACCTGGGGGGAATGGCTACACCTTC. It specifies CASSPPGGNGYTF.

The chain has TRBV7-2 and TRBJ2-3, with TRBD2 matching 7 bases. Germline CDR1 and CDR2: SGHTA and FQGNSA. The CDR3 covers 16 residues. Trimming cost V 4 bases and J 4 bases; bases outside gene matches: 11. CDR3 in amino acids: CASSSLDAGVSDTQYF. The CDR3 coding sequence is TGTGCCAGCAGCTCCCTTGACGCGGGAGTCTCAGATACGCAGTATTTT.

The chain links TRBV6-5 to TRBJ1-2; TRBD1 aligns across 9 bases. CDR1 and CDR2 from the germline V gene are MNHEY and SVGAGI. V dropped 6 bases and J dropped 4; count of bases not matched to a gene: 6. The CDR3 consists of 14 residues. DNA of the CDR3: TGTGCCAGCAGGCCCACAGGGGGCGTCTATGGCTACACCTTC. Its translation is CASRPTGGVYGYTF.

This chain links TRBV30 with TRBJ1-1; possibly TRBD1 for D (5 bases). The CDR3 spans 13 residues. The germline V gene encodes CDR1 GTSNPN and CDR2 SVGIG (reference sequence). Trimming stripped 4 bases from V and 6 bases from J, with 15 bases between. CDR3 region: CAWTYLSGAEAFF. The CDR3 coding sequence is TGTGCCTGGACCTATCTCTCGGGGGCTGAAGCTTTCTTT. Filled out from reference TRBV30 and TRBJ1-1, the complete variable domain reads SQTIHQWPATLVQPVGSPLSLECTVEGTSNPNLYWYRQAAGRGLQLLFYSVGIGQISSEVPQNLSASRPQDRQFILSSKKLLLSDSGFYLCAWTYLSGAEAFFGQGTRLTVV.

This clone appeared once. The V gene is TRBV7-2, the J gene TRBJ2-7; a weak D match, TRBD1 (5 bases). V shed 3 bases and J shed 0 bases, with 12 bases lying between them. The CDR3 extends over 15 amino acids. Germline CDR1 reads SGHTA; CDR2 reads FQGNSA. The CDR3 loop is CASSFTKGNSYEQYF. CDR3 bases: TGTGCCAGCAGCTTCACTAAGGGGAACTCCTACGAGCAGTACTTC.

In regard to this clone: The junction departs from germline at one end; a sequencing error may be responsible. The chain carries TRBV7-9 and TRBJ1-5; D is perhaps TRBD1 (6 bases). CDR1 SEHNR and CDR2 FQNEAQ come from the germline V gene (reference sequence). This CDR3 contains 14 residues. In DNA, the CDR3 is TGTGCCAGCAGCCCAGGACAGACGGATCAACCCCAGCATTTT. Translation gives CASSPGQTDQPQHF.

The rearrangement uses TRBV2 and TRBJ1-2; 10 bases are shared with TRBD1. The germline gives CDR1 SNHLY, CDR2 FYNNEI. The CDR3 totals 14 residues. J lost 4 bases, V lost 6 bases, and 5 bases had no gene match. The CDR3 coding sequence is TGTGCCAGCAGGGACAGGGGGAACCTCTATGGCTACACCTTC. Its translation is CASRDRGNLYGYTF.

The genes are TRBV5-4 and TRBJ2-1, with 14 bases identical to TRBD2. Germline assignment: CDR1 SGHNT and CDR2 YYREEE (reference sequence). This CDR3 is built from 16 residues. Trimming at V came to 3 bases and at J to 9 bases, leaving 8 bases not matched to a gene. The CDR3 here is CASSYGTSGRGSEQFF. The CDR3 coding sequence is TGTGCCAGCAGCTACGGGACTAGCGGGAGAGGAAGTGAGCAGTTCTTC.